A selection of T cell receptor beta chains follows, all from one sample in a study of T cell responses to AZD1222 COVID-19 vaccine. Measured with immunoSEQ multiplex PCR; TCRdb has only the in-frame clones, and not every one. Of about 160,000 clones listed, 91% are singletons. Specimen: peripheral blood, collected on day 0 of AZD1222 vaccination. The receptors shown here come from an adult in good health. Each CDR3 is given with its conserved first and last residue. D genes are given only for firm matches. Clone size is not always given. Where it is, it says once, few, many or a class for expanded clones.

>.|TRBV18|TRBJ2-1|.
CASSPVPGYNEQFF
TGTGCCAGCTCACCTGTCCCCGGGTACAATGAGCAGTTCTTC
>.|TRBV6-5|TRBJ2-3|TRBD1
CASGQGITDTQYF
TGTGCCAGCGGACAGGGTATCACAGATACGCAGTATTTT
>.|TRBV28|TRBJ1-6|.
CASSSGVSSPLHF
TGTGCCAGCAGTTCGGGGGTGAGTTCACCCCTCCACTTT
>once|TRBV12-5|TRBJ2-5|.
CASGLSAETQYF
TGTGCTAGTGGTTTGAGTGCAGAGACCCAGTACTTC
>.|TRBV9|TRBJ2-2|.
CASSVMNTGELFF
TGTGCCAGCAGCGTAATGAACACCGGGGAGCTGTTTTTT
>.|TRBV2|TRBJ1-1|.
CASSVGTMNTEAFF
TGTGCCAGCAGTGTAGGGACAATGAACACTGAAGCTTTCTTT
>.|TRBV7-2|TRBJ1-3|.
CASSLSSSSGNTIYF
TGTGCCAGCAGCTTATCTTCAAGCTCTGGAAACACCATATATTTT
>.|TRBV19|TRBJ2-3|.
CASSSPGNTQYF
TGTGCCAGCTCCTCTCCCGGGAATACGCAGTATTTT
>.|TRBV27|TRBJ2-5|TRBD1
CASSLSGQGAHWHF
TGTGCCAGCAGTTTATCAGGACAGGGGGCACATTGGCACTTC
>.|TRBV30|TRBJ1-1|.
CAWGRFSTEAFF
TGTGCCTGGGGGAGGTTTAGCACTGAAGCTTTCTTT
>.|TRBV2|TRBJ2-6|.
CASREQGGISGANVLTF
TGTGCCAGCAGGGAACAGGGAGGAATCTCTGGGGCCAACGTCCTGACTTTC
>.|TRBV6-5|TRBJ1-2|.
CASSYSRPGDYGYTF
TGTGCCAGCAGTTACTCCCGCCCAGGGGACTATGGCTACACCTTC
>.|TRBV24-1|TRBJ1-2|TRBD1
CATSDRTGTYYGYTF
TGTGCCACCAGCGATAGGACAGGGACGTACTATGGCTACACCTTC
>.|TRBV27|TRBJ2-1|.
CASSSGTYNEQFF
TGTGCCAGCAGTTCAGGGACCTACAATGAGCAGTTCTTC
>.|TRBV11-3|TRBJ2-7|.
CASSLGGVYEQYF
TGTGCCAGCAGCTTAGGCGGAGTCTACGAGCAGTACTTC
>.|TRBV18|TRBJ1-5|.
CASSPREGPQHF
TGTGCCAGCTCACCCAGAGAAGGGCCCCAGCATTTT
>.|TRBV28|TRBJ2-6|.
CASSFADSGANVLTF
TGTGCCAGCAGTTTTGCGGACTCTGGGGCCAACGTCCTGACTTTC
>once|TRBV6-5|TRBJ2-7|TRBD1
CASSETGGFDEQYF
TGTGCCAGCAGCGAGACAGGGGGCTTCGACGAGCAGTACTTC
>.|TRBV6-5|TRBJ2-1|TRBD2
CASSLAGEIDEQFF
TGTGCCAGCAGTCTAGCGGGAGAGATCGATGAGCAGTTCTTC
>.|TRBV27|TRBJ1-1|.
CASSPGAGAEAFF
TGTGCCAGCAGTCCCGGGGCCGGGGCTGAAGCTTTCTTT
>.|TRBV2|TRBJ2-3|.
CASTQRSSTDTQYF
TGTGCCAGCACTCAGCGGAGTAGCACAGATACGCAGTATTTT
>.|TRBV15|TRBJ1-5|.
CATSRDGAQSNQPQHF
TGTGCCACCAGCAGAGATGGGGCCCAGAGCAATCAGCCCCAGCATTTT
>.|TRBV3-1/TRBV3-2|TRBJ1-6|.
CASSQVLGSRNSPLHF
TGTGCCAGCAGCCAAGTCCTCGGCAGCCGGAATTCACCCCTCCACTTT
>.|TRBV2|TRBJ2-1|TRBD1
CASDRGRIYNEQFF
TGTGCCAGCGACAGGGGGCGGATCTACAATGAGCAGTTCTTC
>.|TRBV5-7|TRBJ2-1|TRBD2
CASSLEASGTTAAYNEQFF
TGTGCCAGCAGCTTGGAAGCTAGCGGGACCACAGCCGCGTACAATGAGCAGTTCTTC
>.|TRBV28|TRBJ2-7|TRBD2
CASSPPPGTKNEQYF
TGTGCCAGCAGCCCTCCCCCCGGGACTAAGAACGAGCAGTACTTC
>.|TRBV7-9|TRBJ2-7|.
CASRAGSPYEQYF
TGTGCCAGCAGAGCTGGGAGTCCCTACGAGCAGTACTTC
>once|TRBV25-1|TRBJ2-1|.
CASTPPIGEQFF
TGTGCCAGCACGCCCCCGATTGGCGAGCAGTTCTTC
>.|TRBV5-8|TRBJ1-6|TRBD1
CASSLQGVNSPLHF
TGTGCCAGCAGCTTACAGGGGGTTAATTCACCCCTCCACTTT
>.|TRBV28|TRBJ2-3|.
CASSSPTDTQYF
TGTGCCAGCAGTTCCCCCACAGATACGCAGTATTTT
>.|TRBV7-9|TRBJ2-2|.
CASSLLSQGELFF
TGTGCCAGCAGCTTACTTAGTCAAGGGGAGCTGTTTTTT
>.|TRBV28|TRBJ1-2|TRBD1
CASSPQWWTGVGYTF
TGTGCCAGCAGTCCCCAATGGTGGACAGGGGTTGGCTACACCTTC